This T cell receptor (beta chain) stems from a study of cytomegalovirus exposure and HLA in healthy donors. Overall study context: In a later analysis, the 120 or so validation repertoires were reported to have used the same platform as the 600 to 700 first-cohort repertoires.

While the first cohort had 600 to 750 subjects, the donors belonged to the separate validation cohort of over a hundred subjects. The protocol was immunoSEQ multiplex PCR, while the TCRdb copy is restricted to in-frame clones and leaves out a portion. This table holds 100,000 to 150,000 clones, around 94% found once. Per the germline V gene, CDR1 is SGHDN and CDR2 is FVKESK. V lost 6 bases and J lost 10; bases outside the gene matches: 6. The CDR3 totals 12 residues. Overall study findings and caveats: Clusters of TCRs from the first cohort tended to co-occur in the 120 validation repertoires (as a later analysis found).

About this clone itself: Its matching antigen is unknown.

Sequencing input: PBMCs. The clonotype originates from a woman aged 18-29 years in good health and CMV-seronegative. The V call is TRBV14, the J call TRBJ2-1; 7 positions agree with TRBD2. The CDR3 DNA reads TGTGCCAGCAGTCTGAGCGGGAACGAGCAGTTCTTC. Protein: CASSLSGNEQFF.